One and the same sample provided the 32 T cell receptor beta chains below, sequenced in a study of tumor and adjacent non-tumor tissue in lung cancer. This sample's RNA came from whole unsorted tissue. A modified ARM-PCR protocol with three rounds of nested PCR amplified TCRbeta. TCRdb processed the multiplex PCR reads anew with MiXCR; each CDR3 protein has one entry. The sample holds about 75,000 distinct CDR3 sequences; roughly 73% are singletons and the top ten take approximately 12%. Sequencing was carried out using lung tumor tissue. These receptors all come from a woman between 50 and 59 years old with non-small cell lung cancer.

Notes on this clonotype: A much larger clone lies one base from this, so it may be a read error. This chain links TRBV28 with TRBJ2-7; D tentatively reads TRBD1 or TRBD2 (6 bases each). CDR1 is MDHEN, CDR2 SYDVKM, per germline. The V gene lost 5 bases and the J gene lost 6 bases, with 17 bases spanning the gap. CDR3 length: 14 residues. The CDR3 is CASSAMGGKREQYF. In DNA form, the CDR3 reads TGTGCCAGCAGTGCAATGGGGGGCAAACGCGAGCAGTACTTC. Supplemented by reference TRBV28 and TRBJ2-7, the full variable domain reads DVKVTQSSRYLVKRTGEKVFLECVQDMDHENMFWYRQDPGLGLRLIYFSYDVKMKEKGDIPEGYSVSREKKERFSLILESASTNQTSMYLCASSAMGGKREQYFGPGTRLTVT.

CDR3 DNA sequence: TGTGCCAGCAATTCCTGGACTAGCGGAAGATTATACGAGCAGTTCTTC. Its protein product is CASNSWTSGRLYEQFF. The chain couples TRBV6-5 to TRBJ2-7; 10 bases are a match to TRBD2. The DNA matches TRBJ2-1 better at its end, which makes the J call doubtful. The germline V gene encodes CDR1 MNHEY and CDR2 SVGAGI. This CDR3 spans 16 amino acids.

Concerning this clonotype itself: At one end, the junction sequence differs from germline, possibly due to a read error. The gene calls are TRBV29-1 and TRBJ1-1; the D gene is possibly TRBD1 (5 bases). The CDR3 covers 12 residues. Germline V lookup: CDR1 SQVTM, CDR2 ANQGSEA. CDR3 sequence (DNA): TGCAGCGTTGACAAGGGACTCACTGAAGCTTCCTTT. This codes for CSVDKGLTEASF.

This clonotype turned up a few times. J is TRBJ2-5 and V is TRBV7-2, with D perhaps TRBD1 (6 bases). The CDR3 spans 13 residues. From germline, CDR1 is SGHTA and CDR2 FQGNSA. The V and J ends lost 3 bases and 5 bases respectively, with 10 bases between them. The CDR3: CASSFGGQETQYF. CDR3 DNA: TGTGCCAGCAGCTTTGGGGGCCAGGAGACCCAGTACTTC.

V usage is TRBV29-1 and J usage is TRBJ1-2, with D possibly TRBD1 on 5 matching bases. The CDR3 is made up of 13 amino acids. Trimming removed 6 bases at V and 10 bases at J, with 21 bases between. CDR1 is SQVTM, CDR2 ANQGSEA, per germline. CDR3 sequence (DNA): TGCAGCGTGGGGGACGGGCCTGGCGGGGCCTACACCTTC. Amino acid sequence: CSVGDGPGGAYTF.

Points on this clonotype: Germline and junction disagree at one end, which may indicate a read error. The rearrangement links TRBV4-1 to TRBJ2-7; D uncertain. Per the germline V gene, CDR1 is MGHRA and CDR2 is YSYEKL. The CDR3 spans 15 residues. This chain's CDR3 is CASSRYPVTSYEQYF. The CDR3, as DNA: TGCGCCAGCAGCCGCTACCCAGTGACATCCTATGAGCAGTACTTC.

As concerns this clonotype: Germline is not matched at one junction end, which may reflect a read error. This chain joins TRBV11-2 and TRBJ1-5; D remains unclear. The CDR3 consists of 15 residues. Germline V CDR1 and CDR2: SGHAT, FQNNGV. The CDR3 loop reads CASSAEAVRNQPQHF. As DNA, the CDR3 is TGTGCCAGCAGCGCGGAGGCGGTTAGGAATCAGCCTCAGCATTTT. Based on the CDR3 plus reference TRBV11-2 and TRBJ1-5, the full variable domain is EAGVAQSPRYKIIEKRQSVAFWCNPISGHATLYWYQQILGQGPKLLIQFQNNGVVDDSQLPKDRFSAERLKGVDSTLKIQPAKLEDSAVYLCASSAEAVRNQPQHFGDGTRLSIL.

The sample holds many counts of this clonotype. The chain uses TRBV7-2 and TRBJ2-7; a possible D gene is TRBD1 (5 bases). Trimming removed 1 base from V and 2 bases from J, with 9 bases in between. The CDR3 covers 14 residues. Per germline, CDR1 SGHTA and CDR2 FQGNSA. CDR3 amino acids: CASSLVQGPYEQYF. The DNA of the CDR3 is TGTGCCAGCAGCTTAGTGCAGGGCCCCTACGAGCAGTACTTC.

The chain carries TRBV29-1 and TRBJ2-3; D gene uncertain. Germline lookup yields CDR1 SQVTM and CDR2 ANQGSEA. The CDR3 is 11 residues long. In nucleotides, the CDR3 is TGCAATGCCCCCTGGAGAGATACGCAGTATTTT. Its protein product is CNAPWRDTQYF.

This clonotype was recorded only once. Lacking the conserved final phenylalanine or tryptophan, this CDR3 likely reflects a read error. DNA for the CDR3: TGTGCCAGCAGCCAAGATCGATACGGGAGGGAGGAGACCCAGTACTTA. This gives the protein CASSQDRYGREETQYL. The chain joins TRBV4-2 to TRBJ2-5; 8 bases line up with TRBD2. The J segment lost 5 bases and the V segment lost 0 bases, leaving 8 bases of the junction unmatched. Germline V gene sequence: CDR1 LGHNA, CDR2 YNFKEQ. This CDR3 contains 16 residues.

The CDR3 bases are TGTACCTGCAGGATTGGGACAGGAGATTCGGAGACCCAGTACTTC. Translated, it gives CTCRIGTGDSETQYF. V is TRBV6-5 and J is TRBJ2-5; 8 bases align to TRBD1. Per the germline V gene, CDR1 is MNHEY and CDR2 is SVGAGI. This CDR3 is 15 amino acids long.

For this clonotype: Its ends do not fully match the called genes, so a read error is possible. This chain links TRBV11-2 with TRBJ2-1; 11 bases fit TRBD2. The V gene's germline CDR1 is SGHAT and CDR2 FQNNGV. The CDR3 is made up of 16 amino acids. The CDR3 DNA follows: TGCGCCAGAAGCTTAGATTTTTCCTTAGCGGGAGGGGAGCAGTTCTTC. It translates to CARSLDFSLAGGEQFF.

On this clonotype itself: This may come from a read error, since a much larger clone is one base off. The chain recombines TRBV12-3 or TRBV12-4 with TRBJ1-5; 7 bases fit TRBD1. The DNA matches TRBJ2-3 better at its end, which makes the J call doubtful. The CDR3 is 14 residues long. CDR3 residues: CASRPGQSNQPQYF. CDR3 bases: TGTGCCAGCAGACCGGGACAGTCCAATCAGCCCCAGTATTTT.

Concerning this clonotype: A read error may account for a junction end that differs from germline. The chain recombines TRBV11-2 with TRBJ2-1; the D is unclear. The germline V gene has CDR1 SGHAT and CDR2 FQNNGV. This CDR3 is 13 amino acids long. Written as DNA, the CDR3 is TGTGCCGGCAGCTTAGTGGCAGGCGGCGGGCAGTTCTTC. This encodes CAGSLVAGGGQFF.

The chain carries TRBV6-5 and TRBJ2-5, with D perhaps TRBD2 (6 bases). Germline values: CDR1 MNHEY, CDR2 SVGAGI. V was pared by 11 bases and J by 7 bases, with 29 bases between. The CDR3 runs 16 residues. The CDR3: CACKAWKEGTVRTQYF. The CDR3 region has the DNA TGTGCCTGCAAAGCGTGGAAGGAGGGGACGGTGCGGACCCAGTACTTC.

Notes on this clonotype: A much larger clonotype is one base distant, so this may be a read error. The chain joins TRBV7-9 to TRBJ1-2; TRBD1 matches 9 bases. The trim removed 3 bases at V and 6 bases at J, leaving 5 bases unmatched. The CDR3 has 14 amino acids. Looked up from germline, CDR1 is SEHNR and CDR2 is FQNEAQ (reference sequence). The CDR3 bases are TGTGCCAGCAGCTTCGGGACAGGGAACCATGGCTACACCTTC. This sequence encodes CASSFGTGNHGYTF.

With regard to this clonotype: The junction departs from the called germline gene at one end, perhaps through a read error. The gene calls are TRBV4-2 and TRBJ1-4, with TRBD1 as a possible D gene (5 bases). Looked up from germline, CDR1 is LGHNA and CDR2 is YNFKEQ. The CDR3 has 15 amino acids. CDR3 sequence reads: CASSQDQGDDEKLLF. The DNA for the CDR3 is TGCGCCAGCAGCCAAGACCAGGGAGATGATGAAAAACTGTTGTTT.

For this clonotype: This sequence may be a read error, since a much larger clone differs from it by one base. This chain joins TRBV28 and TRBJ2-7; TRBD1 agrees at 9 bases. The CDR3 runs to 15 residues. In germline, CDR1 is MDHEN, CDR2 SYDVKM. The V gene end was trimmed by 7 bases and the J gene end by 3 bases; junction bases not matched to a gene: 10. The CDR3, as DNA: TGTGCCAGCAATTCCAGACAGGGGGGGTACTACGAGCAGTACTTC. Its protein product is CASNSRQGGYYEQYF.

Judged by abundance, this clonotype is large. The chain carries TRBV11-2 and TRBJ2-3; D is unresolved. This CDR3 is built from 13 residues. The V gene's germline CDR1 is SGHAT and CDR2 FQNNGV. Deletions cut 0 bases from V and 4 bases from J, with 5 bases between. Here the CDR3 DNA reads TGTGCCAGCAGCTTAGATCGGGCAGATACGCAGTATTTT. Translating gives CASSLDRADTQYF. The full variable domain, with the rest looked up from reference TRBV11-2 and TRBJ2-3, is EAGVAQSPRYKIIEKRQSVAFWCNPISGHATLYWYQQILGQGPKLLIQFQNNGVVDDSQLPKDRFSAERLKGVDSTLKIQPAKLEDSAVYLCASSLDRADTQYFGPGTRLTVL.

This clonotype was seen a single time. The conserved phenylalanine or tryptophan is not found at the CDR3 terminus, so this likely reflects a read error. The CDR3 DNA reads TGTGCCAGCACTATCCCCTCCGGGGGACAGCCCCAGTATCTT. Protein product: CASTIPSGGQPQYL. The chain carries TRBV28 and TRBJ1-5, with TRBD1 as a possible D gene (7 bases). The better agreement between TRBJ2-3 and the DNA end casts doubt on the J call. The CDR3 spans 14 residues. The germline V gene encodes CDR1 MDHEN and CDR2 SYDVKM.

This chain connects TRBV6-1 to TRBJ2-6; D is perhaps TRBD2 (5 bases). The CDR3 extends over 19 amino acids. Germline-derived CDR1 and CDR2 are MNHNS and SASEGT. Trimming pared 6 bases from V and 5 bases from J, leaving 26 bases between. The DNA for the CDR3 is TGTGCCAGCAGCCTCCTGTCCCGGGCGAGTAGCGCTTGGGCCAACGTCCTGACTTTC. Protein product: CASSLLSRASSAWANVLTF.

The J gene is TRBJ2-7, the V gene TRBV5-1, with no clear D. Trimming removed 3 bases from V and 9 bases from J, with 19 bases in between. Germline loops: CDR1 SGHRS, CDR2 YFSETQ. This CDR3 is built from 14 residues. The CDR3 nucleotides are TGCGCCAGCAGCTCCCTAGAGACAAGTGGCGTGCAGTACTTC. Translation gives CASSSLETSGVQYF.

This CDR3 is CASGVGNEQYF. CDR3 in DNA: TGCGCCAGCGGTGTGGGTAACGAGCAGTACTTC. The chain is built from TRBV10-2 and TRBJ2-7; unclear D gene. Trimming took off 8 bases at V and 5 bases at J, with 10 bases between the two ends. The CDR3 is 11 residues long. Germline CDR1 reads WSHSY; CDR2 reads SAAADI.

For this clonotype: The junction and the germline gene differ at one end; a read error may be behind it. For the CDR3, the DNA is TGTGCCAGCAGGCGGCAGGGCCAGCACTACTTC. This gives the protein CASRRQGQHYF. J is TRBJ2-7 and V is TRBV6-5; tentatively, D is TRBD1 (5 bases). Germline CDR1 reads MNHEY; CDR2 reads SVGAGI. The CDR3 is 11 residues long.

Comment on this clonotype: It is likely a read error, because the conserved phenylalanine at the end of the CDR3 is missing. The chain links TRBV11-2 to TRBJ2-3; D is unclear. Germline V gene data show CDR1 as SGHAT and CDR2 as FQNNGV. The CDR3 has 13 amino acids. CDR3 protein: CASSLDRVDTQYS. The CDR3, as DNA: TGTGCCAGCAGCTTAGATCGGGTAGATACACAGTATTCT.

Worth noting for this clonotype: The junction departs from the called germline gene at one end, perhaps through a read error. This chain connects TRBV6-5 to TRBJ2-7; D is unclear. Germline CDR1 is MNHEY and CDR2 is SVGAGI. The CDR3 is 13 residues long. CDR3 sequence (DNA): TGTGCCAGCGGTTACTCGCAGGACCACGAGCAGTACTTC. Its translation: CASGYSQDHEQYF.

This clonotype was found a few times. It is unclear where the CDR3 begins or ends on the DNA, so no DNA is shown, and the CDR3 is as TCRdb lists it. Here the CDR3 reads CASSCGSANNEQFF. The V gene is TRBV11-2, the J gene TRBJ2-1. CDR1 is SGHAT and CDR2 is FQNNGV in the germline V gene. Termini included, the CDR3 measures 14 amino acids.

With regard to this clonotype: A junction boundary mismatches the germline segment, possibly from a read error. The chain employs TRBV12-3 or TRBV12-4 and TRBJ1-4; D gene ambiguous. CDR3 length: 15 amino acids. CDR3 region: CATSPPQRGNEKLFF. The CDR3 nucleotides read TGTGCCACCAGTCCGCCCCAGAGAGGTAATGAAAAACTGTTTTTT.

This clonotype is a singleton in its sample. Germline and junction disagree at one end, which may indicate a read error. The gene calls are TRBV7-8 and TRBJ1-4, with TRBD1 matching 7 bases. CDR1 is SGHVS and CDR2 is FQNEAQ in the germline V gene. The CDR3 totals 14 residues. The CDR3 bases are TGTGCCAGCAGCCTCAGGGACAGTAATGAAAGACTGTTTTTT. Protein product: CASSLRDSNERLFF.

In this sample, this clonotype is medium-sized. The chain combines TRBV11-2 with TRBJ1-4, with a possible D match to TRBD1 (6 bases). The V end was cut by 4 bases, the J end by 2 bases, with 11 bases between. CDR1 and CDR2 (germline): SGHAT, FQNNGV. The CDR3 runs to 15 residues. The CDR3 DNA follows: TGTGCCAGCAGCTGGGGGGGGGGCACTAATGAAAAACTGTTTTTT. It yields the protein CASSWGGGTNEKLFF.

In the case of this clonotype: It may be a read error: a sequence one base away is much more abundant. The rearrangement joins TRBV20-1 to TRBJ2-7; perhaps TRBD2 as D (6 bases). The CDR3 spans 13 residues. Trimming pared 6 bases from V and 1 base from J, leaving 13 bases between. Per germline, CDR1 DFQATT and CDR2 SNEGSKA (reference sequence). CDR3 region: CSAGTWASYEQYF. CDR3 sequence (DNA): TGCAGTGCAGGGACTTGGGCATCCTACGAGCAGTACTTC.

Concerning this clonotype: Germline and junction disagree at one end, which may indicate a read error. The chain joins TRBV6-6 to TRBJ2-5, with 8 bases identical to TRBD2. The length of the CDR3 is 17 residues. Germline V gene sequence: CDR1 MNHNY, CDR2 SVGAGI (reference sequence). The CDR3 bases are TGTGTCAGCAGTTACTGCGGGACTAGTGGGAGTTGGGAAACCCAGTATTTC. Amino acids: CVSSYCGTSGSWETQYF.